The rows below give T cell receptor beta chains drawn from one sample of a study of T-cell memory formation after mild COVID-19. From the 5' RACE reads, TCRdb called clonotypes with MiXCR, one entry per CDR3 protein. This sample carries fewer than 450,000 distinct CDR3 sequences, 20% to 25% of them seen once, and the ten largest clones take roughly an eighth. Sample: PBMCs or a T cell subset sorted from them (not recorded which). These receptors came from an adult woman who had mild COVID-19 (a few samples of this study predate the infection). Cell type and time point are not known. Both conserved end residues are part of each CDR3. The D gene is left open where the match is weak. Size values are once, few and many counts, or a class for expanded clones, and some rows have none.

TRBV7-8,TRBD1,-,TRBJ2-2,CASSLKQGVTGELFF,TGTGCCAGCAGCTTAAAACAGGGGGTGACCGGGGAGCTGTTTTTT
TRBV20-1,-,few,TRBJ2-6,CSASTGTRSSGANVLTF,TGCAGTGCTTCTACCGGGACACGGAGCTCTGGGGCCAACGTCCTGACTTTC
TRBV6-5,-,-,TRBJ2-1,CASSPDRSYNEQFF,TGTGCCAGCAGCCCCGACAGGAGTTACAATGAGCAGTTCTTC
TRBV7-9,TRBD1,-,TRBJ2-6,CASSQPGQSHSGANVLTF,TGTGCCAGCAGCCAACCGGGACAGTCCCACTCTGGGGCCAACGTCCTGACTTTC
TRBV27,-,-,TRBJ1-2,CASSPKAPANYGYTF,TGTGCCAGCAGCCCGAAGGCCCCAGCTAACTATGGCTACACCTTC
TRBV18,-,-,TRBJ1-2,CASSEMTGHQDYGYTF,TGTGCCAGCTCAGAAATGACAGGCCACCAAGATTATGGCTACACCTTC
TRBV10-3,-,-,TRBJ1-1,CAASRGLTDTEAFF,TGTGCCGCGTCCCGGGGCCTTACCGACACTGAAGCTTTCTTT
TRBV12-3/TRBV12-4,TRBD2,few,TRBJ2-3,CASDLEGLVTDTQYF,TGTGCCAGTGACCTCGAAGGACTAGTCACAGATACGCAGTATTTT
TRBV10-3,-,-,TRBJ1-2,CAIQKGDYGYTF,TGTGCCATCCAGAAGGGGGACTATGGCTACACCTTC
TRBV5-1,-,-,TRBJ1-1,CASSLTGVHTEAFF,TGCGCCAGCAGCTTGACGGGGGTTCACACTGAAGCTTTCTTT
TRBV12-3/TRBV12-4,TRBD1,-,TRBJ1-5,CASRLAGGQPQHF,TGTGCCAGCAGGTTAGCAGGGGGGCAGCCCCAGCATTTT
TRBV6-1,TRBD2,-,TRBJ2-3,CASSVGRGSTDTQYF,TGTGCCAGCAGTGTAGGGCGGGGGAGCACAGATACGCAGTATTTT
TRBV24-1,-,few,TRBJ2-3,CATSDRGLTDTQYF,TGTGCCACCAGTGATCGGGGGCTCACAGATACGCAGTATTTT
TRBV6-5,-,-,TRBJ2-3,CASSSQTSTDTQYF,TGTGCCAGCAGTTCCCAAACTAGCACAGATACGCAGTATTTT
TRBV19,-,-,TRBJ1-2,CATNPGADGYTF,TGTGCCACAAACCCGGGGGCGGATGGCTACACCTTC
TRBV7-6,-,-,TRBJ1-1,CASSSLVGGAFF,TGTGCCAGCAGCTCCCTTGTGGGTGGAGCTTTCTTT
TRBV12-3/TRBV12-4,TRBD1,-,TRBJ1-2,CASSPRQGKNGYTF,TGTGCCAGCAGTCCCAGACAGGGGAAGAATGGCTACACCTTC
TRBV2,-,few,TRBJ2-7,CASSEDRMGEQYF,TGTGCCAGCAGTGAGGACCGTATGGGCGAGCAGTACTTC
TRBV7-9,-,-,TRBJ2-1,CASSLGSMAWGEQFF,TGTGCCAGCAGCTTAGGGTCTATGGCTTGGGGTGAGCAGTTCTTC